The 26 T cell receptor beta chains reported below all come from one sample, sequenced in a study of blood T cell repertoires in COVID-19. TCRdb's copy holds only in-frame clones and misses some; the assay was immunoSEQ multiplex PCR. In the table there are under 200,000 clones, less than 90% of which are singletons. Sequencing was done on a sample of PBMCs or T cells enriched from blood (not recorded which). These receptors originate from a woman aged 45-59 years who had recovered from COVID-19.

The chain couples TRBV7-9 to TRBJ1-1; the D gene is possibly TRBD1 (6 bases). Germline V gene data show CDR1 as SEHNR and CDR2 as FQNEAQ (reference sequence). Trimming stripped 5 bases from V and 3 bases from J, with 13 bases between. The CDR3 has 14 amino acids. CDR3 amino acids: CASSQRTDDTEAFF. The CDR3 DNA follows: TGTGCCAGCAGCCAGCGGACAGACGACACTGAAGCTTTCTTT.

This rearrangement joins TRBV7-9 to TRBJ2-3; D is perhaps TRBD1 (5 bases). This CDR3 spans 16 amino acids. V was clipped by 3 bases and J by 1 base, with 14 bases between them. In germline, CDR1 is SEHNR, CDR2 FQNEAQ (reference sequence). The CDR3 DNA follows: TGTGCCAGCAGCTTGGGTCAGGGCAGGGGCACAGATACGCAGTATTTT. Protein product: CASSLGQGRGTDTQYF.

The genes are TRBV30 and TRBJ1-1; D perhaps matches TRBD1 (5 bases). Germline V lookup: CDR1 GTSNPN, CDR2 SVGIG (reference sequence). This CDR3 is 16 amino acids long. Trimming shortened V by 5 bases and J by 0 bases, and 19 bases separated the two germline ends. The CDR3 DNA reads TGTGCCTGGGGGGGGAGGGAGAGGTGGATGAACACTGAAGCTTTCTTT. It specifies CAWGGRERWMNTEAFF. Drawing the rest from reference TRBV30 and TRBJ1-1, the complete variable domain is SQTIHQWPATLVQPVGSPLSLECTVEGTSNPNLYWYRQAAGRGLQLLFYSVGIGQISSEVPQNLSASRPQDRQFILSSKKLLLSDSGFYLCAWGGRERWMNTEAFFGQGTRLTVV.

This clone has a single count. The DNA of the CDR3 is TGTGCCTGGCAACCGGGACAGGGGATCGGAAAAGCTTTCTTT. Translated: CAWQPGQGIGKAFF. V gene TRBV30 combines with J gene TRBJ1-1; 10 bases are shared with TRBD1. From germline, CDR1 is GTSNPN and CDR2 SVGIG (reference sequence). CDR3 length: 14 residues. J was trimmed by 9 bases and V by 5 bases; bases with no gene match: 12.

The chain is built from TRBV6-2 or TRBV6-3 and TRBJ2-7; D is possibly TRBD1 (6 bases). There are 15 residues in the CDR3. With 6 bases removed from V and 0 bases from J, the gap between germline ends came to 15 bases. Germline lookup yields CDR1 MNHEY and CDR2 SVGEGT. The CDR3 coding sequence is TGTGCCAGCAGCCAACAAGGGGGTCCCTCCTACGAGCAGTACTTC. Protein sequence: CASSQQGGPSYEQYF.

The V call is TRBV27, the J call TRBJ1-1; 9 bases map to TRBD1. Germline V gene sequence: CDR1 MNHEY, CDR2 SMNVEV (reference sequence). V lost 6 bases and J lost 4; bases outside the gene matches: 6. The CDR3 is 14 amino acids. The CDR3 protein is CASRAGTGFTEAFF. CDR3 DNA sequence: TGTGCCAGCAGGGCCGGGACAGGGTTCACTGAAGCTTTCTTT.

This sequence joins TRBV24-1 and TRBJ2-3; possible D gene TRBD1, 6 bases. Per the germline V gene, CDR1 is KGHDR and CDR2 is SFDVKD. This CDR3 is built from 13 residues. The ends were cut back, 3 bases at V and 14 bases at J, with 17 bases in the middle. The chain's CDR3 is CATSDDRTPRRYF. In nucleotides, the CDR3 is TGTGCCACCAGTGATGACAGGACCCCCCGTAGGTATTTT.

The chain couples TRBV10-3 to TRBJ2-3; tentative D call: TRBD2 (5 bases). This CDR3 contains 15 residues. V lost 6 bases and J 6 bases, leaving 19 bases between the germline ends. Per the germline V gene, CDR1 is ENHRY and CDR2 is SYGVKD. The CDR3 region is CAIRRELVVEDTQYF. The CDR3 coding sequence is TGTGCCATCAGAAGGGAGCTAGTCGTGGAGGATACGCAGTATTTT.

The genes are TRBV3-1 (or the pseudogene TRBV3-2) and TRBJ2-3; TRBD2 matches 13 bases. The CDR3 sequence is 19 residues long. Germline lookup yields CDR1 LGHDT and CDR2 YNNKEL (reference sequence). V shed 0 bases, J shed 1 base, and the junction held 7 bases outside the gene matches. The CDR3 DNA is TGTGCCAGCAGCCAAGACTGGACTAGCGGGAGATGGGGCACAGATACGCAGTATTTT. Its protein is CASSQDWTSGRWGTDTQYF.

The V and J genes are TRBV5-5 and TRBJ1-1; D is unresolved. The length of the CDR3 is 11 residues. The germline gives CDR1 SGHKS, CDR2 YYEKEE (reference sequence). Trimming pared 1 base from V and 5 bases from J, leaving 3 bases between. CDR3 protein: CASSLYTEAFF. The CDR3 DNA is TGTGCCAGCAGCTTGTATACTGAAGCTTTCTTT.

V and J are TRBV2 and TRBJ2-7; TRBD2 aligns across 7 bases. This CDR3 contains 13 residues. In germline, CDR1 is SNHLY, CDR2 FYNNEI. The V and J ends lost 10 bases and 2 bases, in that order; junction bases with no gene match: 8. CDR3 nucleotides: TGTGCCACAAGAGTGGGGGGGACCTACGAGCAGTACTTC. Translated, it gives CATRVGGTYEQYF.

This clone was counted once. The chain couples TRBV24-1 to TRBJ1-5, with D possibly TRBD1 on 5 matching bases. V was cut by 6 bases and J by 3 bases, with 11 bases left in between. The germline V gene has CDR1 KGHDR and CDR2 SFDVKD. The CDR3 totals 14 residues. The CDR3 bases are TGTGCCACCAGTTCGTCAGGGCTCAATCAGCCCCAGCATTTT. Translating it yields CATSSSGLNQPQHF.

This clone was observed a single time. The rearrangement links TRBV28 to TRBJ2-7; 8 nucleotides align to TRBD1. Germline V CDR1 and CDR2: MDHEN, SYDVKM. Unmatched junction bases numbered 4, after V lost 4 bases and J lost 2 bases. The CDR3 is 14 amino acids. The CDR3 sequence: CASSSLQGAYEQYF. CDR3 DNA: TGTGCCAGCAGTTCCTTACAGGGGGCCTACGAGCAGTACTTC.

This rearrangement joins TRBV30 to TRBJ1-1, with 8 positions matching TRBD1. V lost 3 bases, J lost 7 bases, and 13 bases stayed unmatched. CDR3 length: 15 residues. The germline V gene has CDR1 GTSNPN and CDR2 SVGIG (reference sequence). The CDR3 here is CAWRPPGQATLEAFF. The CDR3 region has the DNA TGTGCCTGGAGACCCCCGGGACAGGCAACCCTTGAAGCTTTCTTT.

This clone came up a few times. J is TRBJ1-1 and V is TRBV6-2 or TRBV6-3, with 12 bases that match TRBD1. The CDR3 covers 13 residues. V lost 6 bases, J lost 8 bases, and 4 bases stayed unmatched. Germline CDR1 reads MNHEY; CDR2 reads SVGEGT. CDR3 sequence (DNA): TGTGCCAGCAGCCACGGGACAGGGGGCGAAGCTTTCTTT. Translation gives CASSHGTGGEAFF.

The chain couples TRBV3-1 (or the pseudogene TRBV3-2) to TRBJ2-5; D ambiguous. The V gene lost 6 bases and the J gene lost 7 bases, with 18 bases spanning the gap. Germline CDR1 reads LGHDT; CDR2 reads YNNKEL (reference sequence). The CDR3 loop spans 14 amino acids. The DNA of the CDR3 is TGTGCCAGCAGTTACTCTACCTTCCCAGGGACCCAGTACTTC. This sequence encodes CASSYSTFPGTQYF.

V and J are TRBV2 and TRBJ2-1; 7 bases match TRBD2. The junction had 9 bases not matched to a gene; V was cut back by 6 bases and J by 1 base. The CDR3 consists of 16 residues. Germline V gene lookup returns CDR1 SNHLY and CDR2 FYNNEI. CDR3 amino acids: CASRERAGKSYNEQFF. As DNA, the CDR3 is TGTGCCAGCAGAGAGCGAGCGGGGAAATCCTACAATGAGCAGTTCTTC.

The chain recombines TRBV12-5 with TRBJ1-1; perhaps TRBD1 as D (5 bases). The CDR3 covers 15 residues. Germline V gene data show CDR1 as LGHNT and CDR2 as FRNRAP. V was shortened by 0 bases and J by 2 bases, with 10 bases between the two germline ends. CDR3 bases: TGTGCTAGTGGTTTGGTTAAGGGGCTAAACACTGAAGCTTTCTTT. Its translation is CASGLVKGLNTEAFF.

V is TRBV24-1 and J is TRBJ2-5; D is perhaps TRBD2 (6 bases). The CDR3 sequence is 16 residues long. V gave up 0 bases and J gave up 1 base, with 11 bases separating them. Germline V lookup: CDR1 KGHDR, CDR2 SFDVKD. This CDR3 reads CATSDLGGLAQETQYF. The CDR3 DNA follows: TGTGCCACCAGTGATTTGGGGGGACTGGCCCAAGAGACCCAGTACTTC.

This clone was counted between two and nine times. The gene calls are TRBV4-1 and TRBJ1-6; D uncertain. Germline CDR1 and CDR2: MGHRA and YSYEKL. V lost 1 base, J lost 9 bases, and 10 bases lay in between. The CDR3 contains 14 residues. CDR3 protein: CASSQVGLGSPLHF. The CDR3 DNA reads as TGCGCCAGCAGCCAAGTCGGCCTAGGTTCACCCCTCCACTTT.

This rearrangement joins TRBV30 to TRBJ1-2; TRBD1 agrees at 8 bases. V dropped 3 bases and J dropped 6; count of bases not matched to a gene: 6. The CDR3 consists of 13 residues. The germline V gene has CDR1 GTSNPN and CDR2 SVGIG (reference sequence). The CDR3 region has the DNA TGTGCCTGGAGCCCCAGGGGGCGCGATGGCTACACCTTC. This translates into CAWSPRGRDGYTF.

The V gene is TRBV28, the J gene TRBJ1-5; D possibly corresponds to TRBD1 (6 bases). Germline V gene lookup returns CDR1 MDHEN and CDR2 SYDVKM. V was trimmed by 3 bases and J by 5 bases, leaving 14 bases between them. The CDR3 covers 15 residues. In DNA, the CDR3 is TGTGCCAGCAGTTTGGGGGGGCTGAGGTATCAGCCCCAGCATTTT. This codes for CASSLGGLRYQPQHF.

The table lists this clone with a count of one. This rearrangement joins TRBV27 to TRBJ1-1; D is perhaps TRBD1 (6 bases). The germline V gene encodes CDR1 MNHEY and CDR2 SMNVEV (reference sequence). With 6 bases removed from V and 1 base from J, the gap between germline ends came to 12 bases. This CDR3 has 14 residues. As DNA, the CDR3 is TGTGCCAGCAGCCAGACAGGTGGGAACACTGAAGCTTTCTTT. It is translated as CASSQTGGNTEAFF.

CDR3 sequence reads: CSVGETGELFF. The CDR3 DNA follows: TGCAGCGTTGGCGAGACCGGGGAGCTGTTTTTT. This chain uses TRBV29-1 with TRBJ2-2; D is unresolved. The germline CDR1 and CDR2 sequences are SQVTM and ANQGSEA. This CDR3 has 11 residues. The V end lost 4 bases, the J end lost 5 bases, and 5 bases lay between the germline ends.

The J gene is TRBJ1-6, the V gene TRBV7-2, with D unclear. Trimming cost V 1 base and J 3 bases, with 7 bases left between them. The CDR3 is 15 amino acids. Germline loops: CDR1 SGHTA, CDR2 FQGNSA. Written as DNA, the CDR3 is TGTGCCAGCAGCTTAGTGACACGCTATAATTCACCCCTCCACTTT. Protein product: CASSLVTRYNSPLHF.

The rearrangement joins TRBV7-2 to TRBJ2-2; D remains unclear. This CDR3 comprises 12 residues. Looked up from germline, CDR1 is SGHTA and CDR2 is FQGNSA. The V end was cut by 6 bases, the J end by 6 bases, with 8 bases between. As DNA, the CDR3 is TGTGCCAGCAGGAGCGTCCCCGGGGAGCTGTTTTTT. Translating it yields CASRSVPGELFF.